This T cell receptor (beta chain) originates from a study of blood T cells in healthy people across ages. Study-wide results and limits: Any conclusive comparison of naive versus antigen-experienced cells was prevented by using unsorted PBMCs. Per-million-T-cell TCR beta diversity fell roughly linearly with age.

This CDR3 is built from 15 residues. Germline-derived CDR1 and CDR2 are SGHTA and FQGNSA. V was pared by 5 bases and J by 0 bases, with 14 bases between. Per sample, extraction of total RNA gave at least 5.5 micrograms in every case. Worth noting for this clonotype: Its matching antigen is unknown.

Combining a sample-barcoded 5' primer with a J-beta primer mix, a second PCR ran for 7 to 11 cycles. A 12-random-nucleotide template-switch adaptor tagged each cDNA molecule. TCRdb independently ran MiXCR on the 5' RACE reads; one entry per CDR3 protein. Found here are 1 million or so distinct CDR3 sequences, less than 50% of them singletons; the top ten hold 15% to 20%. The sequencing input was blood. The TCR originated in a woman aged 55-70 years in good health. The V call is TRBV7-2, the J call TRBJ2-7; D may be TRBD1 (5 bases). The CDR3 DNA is TGTGCCAGCAGCCCCAACCCCACAGGCTCCTACGAGCAGTACTTC. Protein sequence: CASSPNPTGSYEQYF.